This T cell receptor beta chain derives from a study of blood T cell repertoires in COVID-19. At the level of the study: Samples came from the United States, Italy and Spain, spanning acute and convalescent COVID-19. From T cells, B-cell-depleted T cells, or PBMCs came the material, which was cDNA or gDNA.

Per the original methods: Using reference gene primer amplification, nucleated cell counts were estimated. Method: immunoSEQ multiplex PCR; TCRdb's copy keeps in-frame clones and lacks some. The DNA gave D and trimming, while V, J and clone size come from that table. The sample includes 150,000 or so clones, almost 90% of them seen just once. In germline, CDR1 is SQVTM, CDR2 ANQGSEA. The CDR3 sequence is 17 residues long. J gave up 0 bases and V 2 bases, and 6 bases lay outside the gene matches. This chain joins TRBV29-1 and TRBJ2-1, with 11 bases aligning to TRBD2. Sequencing input: peripheral blood. The sequence came from a human donor in a cohort sampled during active COVID-19. The CDR3 sequence is CSVEFSGRGSSYNEQFF. In nucleotides, the CDR3 is TGCAGCGTTGAATTTAGCGGGAGGGGAAGCTCCTACAATGAGCAGTTCTTC.